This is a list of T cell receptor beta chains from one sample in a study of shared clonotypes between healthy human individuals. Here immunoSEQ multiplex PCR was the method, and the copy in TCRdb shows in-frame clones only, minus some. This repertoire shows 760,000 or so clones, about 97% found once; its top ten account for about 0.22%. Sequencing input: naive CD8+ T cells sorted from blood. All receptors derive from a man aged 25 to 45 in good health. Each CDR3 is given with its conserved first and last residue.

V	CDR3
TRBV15	CATSGKPGREYREQYF
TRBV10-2	CASSDVNTEAFF
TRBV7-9	CASLGLAEITGELFF
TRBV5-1	CASSPDGLAGGSYEQYF
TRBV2	CASNQDRGGRPDTQYF
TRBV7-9	CASSSRGHQRFYEQYF
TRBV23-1	CASKPPGDAGTF
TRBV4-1	CASSQVVDPAQGALDTQYF
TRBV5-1	CASSEDGQGIRKLFF
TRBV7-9	CASSLSGTSYEQYF
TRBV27	CASSMRSSGNYEQYF
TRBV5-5	CASSPAGGGGEQYF
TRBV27	CASSFHPGGILDEQFF
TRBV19	CASSGDSYNEQFF
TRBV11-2	CASSPGSSGNTIYF
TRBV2	CASSDLVTSYEQYF
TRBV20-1	CSRKLGTEAFF
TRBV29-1	CSVVERESYNEQFF
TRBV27	CASSLSQGLGRRNTDTQYF
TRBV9	CASSVSSDANTGELFF
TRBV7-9	CASSLYGRSTDTQYF
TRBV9	CASSVVGLAAYNEQFF
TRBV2	CATTSNEKLFF
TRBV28	CASSFNGETQYF
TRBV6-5	CASSYFRTGFVQTQYF
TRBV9	CASSATGLDGQPQHF
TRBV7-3	CASSSLAGGPVDTQYF
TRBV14	CASSRQGGDTQYF
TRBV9	CASSGGQTYEQYF
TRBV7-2	CASSTPGVGLTEAFF
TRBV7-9	CASTPGAYEQYF
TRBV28	CASSSDLPIIYEQYF
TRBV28	CASSLITGENESELFF
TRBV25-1	CASSEETQYF
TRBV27	CASASGSGYGYTF
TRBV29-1	CSVVVDSNTGELFF
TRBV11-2	CASSLLRTGVLETQYF
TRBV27	CASSRRDRGYEQYF
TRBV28	CASSLQGAPNQPQHF
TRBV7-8	CASNPLGTGSGDTQYF
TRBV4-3	CASSQGVWGYEQYF
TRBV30	CAGNGQAGVAGELFF
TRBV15	CATSSTQGQRSYEQYF
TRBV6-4	CASSDGTGADTQYF
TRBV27	CASSLLGGTGTYEQYF
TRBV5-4	CASSFWGGGYGYTF